This T cell receptor beta chain was sequenced during a study of blood T cell repertoires in COVID-19. Study-wide context: Collection of acute and convalescent COVID-19 samples took place in the United States, Italy and Spain.

With 7 bases clipped from V and 0 bases from J, the junction kept 2 bases outside the gene matches. CDR3 length equals 14 residues. CDR1 and CDR2 (germline): SGHAT, FQNNGV. Original handling: Researchers report that nucleated cell counts were estimated from reference gene primer amplification. The table came from immunoSEQ multiplex PCR; TCRdb's copy has only in-frame clones and leaves some out. V and J calls and clone size follow that table, whereas D and trimming were derived from the DNA. The table shows about 230,000 clones, with over 75% occurring only once. V usage is TRBV11-2 and J usage is TRBJ2-3; TRBD2 matches 9 bases. The sequence derives from a woman aged 80 or over with acute or convalescent COVID-19. What was sequenced was peripheral blood. CDR3 amino acids: CASKLAGSTDTQYF. In nucleotides, the CDR3 is TGTGCCAGCAAGCTAGCGGGAAGCACAGATACGCAGTATTTT.